What follows are 17 T cell receptor beta chains derived from one specimen sequenced in a study of shared clonotypes between healthy human individuals. The data were produced by immunoSEQ multiplex PCR, yet TCRdb's version contains in-frame clones alone and is incomplete. There are just over 2,000,000 clones in the sample; about 95% occur only once, and about 0.13% lies in the top ten. The specimen was naive CD4+ T cells sorted from blood. Sample subset: CD45RA+ positively selected. These receptors were collected from a man between 18 and 29 years old in good health.

The genes are TRBV7-8 and TRBJ2-3, with D perhaps given as TRBD1 or TRBD2 (5 bases each). V gave up 4 bases and J gave up 2 bases, with 10 bases separating them. This CDR3 has 14 amino acids. Germline V gives CDR1 SGHVS, CDR2 FQNEAQ. This chain's CDR3 is CASSYGTPTDTQYF. The CDR3 bases are TGTGCCAGCAGCTATGGGACCCCCACAGATACGCAGTATTTT.

The chain carries TRBV10-3 and TRBJ2-5; 8 nucleotides agree with TRBD2. CDR3 length: 16 residues. Germline V gives CDR1 ENHRY, CDR2 SYGVKD. J was trimmed by 5 bases and V by 3 bases; bases with no gene match: 11. The CDR3 loop is CAISEGSLERGETQYF. DNA of the CDR3: TGTGCCATCAGTGAAGGGAGCTTAGAGCGGGGGGAGACCCAGTACTTC.

The genes are TRBV10-3 and TRBJ2-7; TRBD1 agrees at 7 bases. The CDR3 spans 14 residues. Germline trimming cut 2 bases from V and 1 base from J; bases unmatched to any gene: 2. In germline, CDR1 is ENHRY, CDR2 SYGVKD. In DNA form, the CDR3 reads TGTGCCATCAGTGAGATGGGACAGTCCTACGAGCAGTACTTC. Encoded protein: CAISEMGQSYEQYF.

The chain uses TRBV6-6 and TRBJ1-6; D possibly corresponds to TRBD1 (6 bases). This CDR3 contains 15 residues. CDR1 and CDR2 (germline): MNHNY, SVGAGI (reference sequence). Trimming took off 2 bases at V and 8 bases at J, with 13 bases between the two ends. The CDR3 DNA is TGTGCCAGCAGTTACACTAGCGGGGGCGATTCACCCCTCCACTTT. It encodes CASSYTSGGDSPLHF.

The chain uses TRBV2 and TRBJ1-1; 9 nucleotides align to TRBD1. The germline V gene has CDR1 SNHLY and CDR2 FYNNEI. The CDR3 contains 15 residues. V shed 6 bases, J shed 2 bases, and the junction held 7 bases outside the gene matches. CDR3 in DNA: TGTGCCAGCAGGGAATTTACAGGGGGCAACACTGAAGCTTTCTTT. This sequence encodes CASREFTGGNTEAFF.

A single count supports this clone. Other DNA variants within this sample encode the same CDR3. The chain couples TRBV5-1 to TRBJ2-5; possibly TRBD1 or TRBD2 for D (6 bases each). Germline CDR1 and CDR2: SGHRS and YFSETQ. The CDR3 is 14 residues long. V lost 2 bases and J lost 2, with 10 bases in between. The CDR3 sequence: CASSLEGGQETQYF. CDR3 nucleotide sequence: TGCGCCAGCAGCTTAGAGGGGGGACAAGAGACCCAGTACTTC.

This chain connects TRBV10-1 to TRBJ2-3, with 7 nucleotides matching TRBD2. Germline lookup yields CDR1 WNHNN and CDR2 SYGVQD (reference sequence). V trimming: 3 bases; J trimming: 2 bases; junction bases outside the gene matches: 5. This CDR3 has 15 amino acids. CDR3 in amino acids: CASSESGTLTDTQYF. The CDR3 bases are TGCGCCAGCAGTGAAAGCGGGACGCTCACAGATACGCAGTATTTT.

V gene TRBV6-1 combines with J gene TRBJ2-5; perhaps TRBD2 as D (6 bases). CDR1 is MNHNS and CDR2 is SASEGT in the germline V gene. V gave up 6 bases and J gave up 7 bases, with 9 bases separating them. The CDR3 spans 11 residues. CDR3 protein: CASRGLRTQYF. The CDR3 DNA sequence: TGTGCCAGCAGGGGACTGAGGACCCAGTACTTC.

With regard to this clone: Different DNA sequences within this sample yield the same CDR3. The chain recombines TRBV14 with TRBJ2-5; 9 bases agree with TRBD2. The CDR3 totals 16 residues. CDR1 and CDR2 (germline): SGHDN, FVKESK. V trimming: 1 base; J trimming: 2 bases; junction bases outside the gene matches: 5. The CDR3 loop reads CASSQGGLAGQETQYF. In nucleotides, the CDR3 is TGTGCCAGCAGCCAAGGCGGCCTAGCGGGACAAGAGACCCAGTACTTC.

J is TRBJ2-7 and V is TRBV4-3; 8 bases fit TRBD2. The germline CDR1 and CDR2 sequences are LGHNA and YSLEER. The CDR3 is made up of 14 amino acids. V lost 4 bases, J lost 6 bases, and 8 bases stayed unmatched. CDR3 sequence reads: CASSRKAGAAEQYF. The CDR3 coding sequence is TGCGCCAGCAGCCGCAAAGCGGGAGCTGCCGAGCAGTACTTC.

This chain links TRBV10-1 with TRBJ2-1; 7 bases map to TRBD1. The germline V gene has CDR1 WNHNN and CDR2 SYGVQD (reference sequence). V lost 2 bases to trimming and J lost 6 bases; unmatched junction nucleotides: 7. The CDR3 is 15 residues long. The CDR3 is CASSETSSGGNEQFF. DNA for the CDR3: TGCGCCAGCAGTGAGACTAGTTCAGGGGGCAATGAGCAGTTCTTC.

The V gene is TRBV11-2, the J gene TRBJ2-5; 12 bases fit TRBD2. In germline, CDR1 is SGHAT, CDR2 FQNNGV. The V and J ends lost 5 bases and 2 bases, in that order; junction bases with no gene match: 6. The CDR3 has 16 residues. Written as DNA, the CDR3 is TGTGCCAGCAGCCGACGACTAGCGGGGGATCAAGAGACCCAGTACTTC. Translation gives CASSRRLAGDQETQYF. The full variable domain, completed using reference TRBV11-2 and TRBJ2-5, is EAGVAQSPRYKIIEKRQSVAFWCNPISGHATLYWYQQILGQGPKLLIQFQNNGVVDDSQLPKDRFSAERLKGVDSTLKIQPAKLEDSAVYLCASSRRLAGDQETQYFGPGTRLLVL.

The CDR3 sequence: CASSSGTTFQQFF. The CDR3 coding sequence is TGTGCCAGCAGCTCTGGGACTACCTTTCAGCAGTTCTTC. The J gene is TRBJ2-1, the V gene TRBV5-4; 7 bases agree with TRBD2. Germline V gene lookup returns CDR1 SGHNT and CDR2 YYREEE (reference sequence). V lost 3 bases and J lost 11; bases outside the gene matches: 8. CDR3 length equals 13 residues.

CDR3 nucleotide sequence: TGTGCCAGCAGTCCTAGACAGGGGACCTACAATGAGCAGTTCTTC. Amino acids: CASSPRQGTYNEQFF. The chain joins TRBV7-9 to TRBJ2-1; the match to TRBD1 covers 8 bases. The junction had 6 bases not matched to a gene; V was cut back by 6 bases and J by 2 bases. This CDR3 has 15 residues. Germline V gene lookup returns CDR1 SEHNR and CDR2 FQNEAQ (reference sequence).

This clone was recorded only once. The gene calls are TRBV14 and TRBJ1-1, with unresolved D. This CDR3 spans 16 amino acids. V lost 4 bases to trimming and J lost 1 base, with 16 bases between them. The V gene's germline CDR1 is SGHDN and CDR2 FVKESK. This chain's CDR3 is CASSRIRPGENTEAFF. CDR3 bases: TGTGCCAGCAGCCGAATTCGACCTGGTGAGAACACTGAAGCTTTCTTT.

The chain joins TRBV7-2 to TRBJ2-7, with a weak D call TRBD2 (6 bases). Between the trimmed V and J ends, which lost 3 bases and 3 bases, there was a span of 9 bases. Germline-derived CDR1 and CDR2 are SGHTA and FQGNSA. The CDR3 has 13 residues. CDR3 loop: CASSFGTDYEQYF. CDR3 nucleotides: TGTGCCAGCAGCTTCGGGACTGACTACGAGCAGTACTTC.

This sequence joins TRBV5-1 and TRBJ2-2, with D hard to call. Per germline, CDR1 SGHRS and CDR2 YFSETQ. The CDR3 covers 15 residues. The V end lost 4 bases, the J end lost 2 bases, and 12 bases lay between the germline ends. For the CDR3, the DNA is TGCGCCAGCAGCCTCGGGTCGCTAAACACCGGGGAGCTGTTTTTT. As protein: CASSLGSLNTGELFF.